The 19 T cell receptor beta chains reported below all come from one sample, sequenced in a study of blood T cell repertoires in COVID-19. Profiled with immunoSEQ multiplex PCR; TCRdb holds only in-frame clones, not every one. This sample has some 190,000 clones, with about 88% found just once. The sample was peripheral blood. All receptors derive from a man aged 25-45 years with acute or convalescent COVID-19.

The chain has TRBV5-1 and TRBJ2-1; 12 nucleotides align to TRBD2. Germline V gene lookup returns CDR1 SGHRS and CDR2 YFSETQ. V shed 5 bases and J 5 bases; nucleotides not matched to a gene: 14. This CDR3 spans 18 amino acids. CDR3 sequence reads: CASRAALAGGPVDNEQFF. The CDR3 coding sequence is TGCGCCAGCAGGGCCGCTCTAGCGGGAGGGCCGGTCGACAATGAGCAGTTCTTC.

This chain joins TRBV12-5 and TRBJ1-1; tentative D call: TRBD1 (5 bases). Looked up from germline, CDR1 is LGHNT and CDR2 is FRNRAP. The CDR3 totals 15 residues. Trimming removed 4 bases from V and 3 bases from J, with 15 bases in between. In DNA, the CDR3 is TGTGCTAGTGGTTCCGGGGGGAATTCGGACACTGAAGCTTTCTTT. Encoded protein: CASGSGGNSDTEAFF.

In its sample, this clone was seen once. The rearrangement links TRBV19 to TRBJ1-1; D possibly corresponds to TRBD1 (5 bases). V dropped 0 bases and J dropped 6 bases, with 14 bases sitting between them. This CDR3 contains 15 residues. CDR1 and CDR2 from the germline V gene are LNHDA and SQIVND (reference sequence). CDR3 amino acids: CASSIELLTAAEAFF. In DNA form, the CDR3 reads TGTGCCAGTAGTATAGAACTTTTGACAGCCGCTGAAGCTTTCTTT. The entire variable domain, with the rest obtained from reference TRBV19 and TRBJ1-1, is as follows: DGGITQSPKYLFRKEGQNVTLSCEQNLNHDAMYWYRQDPGQGLRLIYYSQIVNDFQKGDIAEGYSVSREKKESFPLTVTSAQKNPTAFYLCASSIELLTAAEAFFGQGTRLTVV.

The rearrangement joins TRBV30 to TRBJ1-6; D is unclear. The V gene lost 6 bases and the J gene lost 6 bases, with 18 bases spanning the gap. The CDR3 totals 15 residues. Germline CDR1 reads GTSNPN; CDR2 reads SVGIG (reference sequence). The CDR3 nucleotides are TGTGCCTGCCTTGGTGGCAGCGAGATTAATTCACCCCTCCACTTT. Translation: CACLGGSEINSPLHF.

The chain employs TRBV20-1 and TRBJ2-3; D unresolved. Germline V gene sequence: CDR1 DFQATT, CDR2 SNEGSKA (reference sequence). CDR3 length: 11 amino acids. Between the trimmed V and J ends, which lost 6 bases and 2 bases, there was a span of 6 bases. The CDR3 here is CSAYSTDTQYF. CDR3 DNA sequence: TGCAGTGCATACTCCACAGATACGCAGTATTTT.

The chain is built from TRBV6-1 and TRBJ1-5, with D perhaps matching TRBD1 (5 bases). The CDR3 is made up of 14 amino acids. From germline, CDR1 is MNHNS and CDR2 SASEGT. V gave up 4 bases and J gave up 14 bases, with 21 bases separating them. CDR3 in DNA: TGTGCCAGCAGTGTAGCAGACAGCCTTGGGGAAGAGCATTTT. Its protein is CASSVADSLGEEHF.

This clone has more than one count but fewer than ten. The CDR3 loop is CASRLDRAQPQHF. The CDR3 nucleotides read TGTGCCAGCAGACTAGACAGGGCTCAGCCCCAGCATTTT. The V and J genes are TRBV7-2 and TRBJ1-5, with 7 bases matching TRBD1. Looked up from germline, CDR1 is SGHTA and CDR2 is FQGNSA. Germline trimming cut 6 bases from V and 6 bases from J; bases unmatched to any gene: 5. The CDR3 is made up of 13 amino acids.

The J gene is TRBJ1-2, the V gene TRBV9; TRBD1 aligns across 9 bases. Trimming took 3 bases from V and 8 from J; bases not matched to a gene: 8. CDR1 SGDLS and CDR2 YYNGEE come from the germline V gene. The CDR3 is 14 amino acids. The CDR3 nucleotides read TGTGCCAGCAGCGCCTCTGGGACAGGGCACGGCTACACCTTC. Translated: CASSASGTGHGYTF.

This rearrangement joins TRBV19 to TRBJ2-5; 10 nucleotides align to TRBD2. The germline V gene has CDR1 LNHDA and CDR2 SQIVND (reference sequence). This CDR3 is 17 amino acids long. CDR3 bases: TGTGTGCCAGTGGTTAGCGGGGGGCCGGGGTACCAAGAGACCCAGTACTTC. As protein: CVPVVSGGPGYQETQYF.

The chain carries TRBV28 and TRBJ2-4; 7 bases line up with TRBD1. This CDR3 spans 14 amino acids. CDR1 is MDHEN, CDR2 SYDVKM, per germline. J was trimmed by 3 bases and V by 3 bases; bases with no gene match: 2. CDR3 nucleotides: TGTGCCAGCAGTTTCGGACAGGTCAAAAACATTCAGTACTTC. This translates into CASSFGQVKNIQYF.

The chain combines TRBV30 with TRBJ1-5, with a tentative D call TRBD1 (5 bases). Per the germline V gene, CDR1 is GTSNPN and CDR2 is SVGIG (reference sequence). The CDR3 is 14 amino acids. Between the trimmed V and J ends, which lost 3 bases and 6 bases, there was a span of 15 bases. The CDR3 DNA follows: TGTGCCTGGAGACCTGCGGGGGAGGGTCAGCCCCAGCATTTT. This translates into CAWRPAGEGQPQHF.

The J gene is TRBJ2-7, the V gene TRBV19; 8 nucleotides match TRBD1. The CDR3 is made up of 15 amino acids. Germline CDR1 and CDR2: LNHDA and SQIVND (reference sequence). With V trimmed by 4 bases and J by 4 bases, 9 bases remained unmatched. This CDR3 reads CASSRTGMFNYEQYF. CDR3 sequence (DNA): TGTGCCAGTAGTAGGACAGGGATGTTTAATTACGAGCAGTACTTC.

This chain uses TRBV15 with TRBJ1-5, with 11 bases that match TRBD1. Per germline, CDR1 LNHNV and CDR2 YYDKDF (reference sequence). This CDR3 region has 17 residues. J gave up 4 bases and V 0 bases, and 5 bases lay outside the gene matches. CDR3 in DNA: TGTGCCACCAGCAGAGAGCGGGGGACAGGGGGAAATCAGCCCCAGCATTTT. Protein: CATSRERGTGGNQPQHF.

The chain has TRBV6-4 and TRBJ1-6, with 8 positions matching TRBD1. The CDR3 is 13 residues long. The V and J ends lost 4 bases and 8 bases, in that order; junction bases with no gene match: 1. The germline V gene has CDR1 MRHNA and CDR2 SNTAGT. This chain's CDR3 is CASSVDRDSPLHF. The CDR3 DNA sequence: TGTGCCAGCAGTGTGGACAGGGATTCACCCCTCCACTTT.

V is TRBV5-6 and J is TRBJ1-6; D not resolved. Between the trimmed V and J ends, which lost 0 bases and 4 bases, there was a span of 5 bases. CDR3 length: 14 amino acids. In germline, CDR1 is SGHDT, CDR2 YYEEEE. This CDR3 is CASSLGRYNSPLHF. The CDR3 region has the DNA TGTGCCAGCAGCTTGGGTCGGTATAATTCACCCCTCCACTTT.

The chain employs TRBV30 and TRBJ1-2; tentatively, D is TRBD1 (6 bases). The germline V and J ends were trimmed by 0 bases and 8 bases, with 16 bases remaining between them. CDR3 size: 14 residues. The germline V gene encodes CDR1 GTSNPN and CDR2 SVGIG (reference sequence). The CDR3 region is CAWSVGGARGGYTF. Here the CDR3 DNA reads TGTGCCTGGAGTGTTGGGGGGGCCAGAGGGGGCTACACCTTC.

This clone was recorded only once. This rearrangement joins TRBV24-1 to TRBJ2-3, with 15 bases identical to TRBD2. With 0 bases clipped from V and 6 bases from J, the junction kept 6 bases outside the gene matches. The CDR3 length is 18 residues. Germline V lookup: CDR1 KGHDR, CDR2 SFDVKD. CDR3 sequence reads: CATSDLGLAGGPGDTQYF. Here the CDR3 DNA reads TGTGCCACCAGTGATTTGGGACTAGCGGGAGGGCCTGGGGATACGCAGTATTTT.

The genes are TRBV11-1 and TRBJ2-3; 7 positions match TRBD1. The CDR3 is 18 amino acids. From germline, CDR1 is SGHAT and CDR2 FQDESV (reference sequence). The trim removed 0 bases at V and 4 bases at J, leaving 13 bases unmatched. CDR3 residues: CASSLAWDSGIVADTQYF. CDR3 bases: TGTGCCAGCAGCTTAGCTTGGGACAGTGGAATAGTCGCAGATACGCAGTATTTT.

The CDR3 sequence: CASSRPGRAYGYTF. CDR3 in DNA: TGTGCCAGCAGTCGACCTGGGAGGGCCTATGGCTACACCTTC. This rearrangement joins TRBV6-6 to TRBJ1-2; no definite D call. The CDR3 has 14 amino acids. Trimming took off 5 bases at V and 4 bases at J, with 14 bases between the two ends. Per germline, CDR1 MNHNY and CDR2 SVGAGI (reference sequence).